This T cell receptor beta chain came from a study of graft-versus-host responses after intestinal transplantation. Assay: immunoSEQ multiplex PCR; the TCRdb copy retains only in-frame clones and omits some. The top ten hold approximately 0.5% of the sample, which has under 85,000 clones, around 96% seen once. Concerning this clone: Antigen unknown.

Trimming took off 7 bases at V and 1 base at J, with 17 bases between the two ends. The CDR3 is made up of 15 amino acids. The germline V gene has CDR1 MNHEY and CDR2 SMNVEV (reference sequence). This TCR was sampled from a human donor who received an intestinal transplant. The sequencing here drew on unstimulated CD8+ T cells sorted from spleen or lymph node cells, taken before intestinal transplant. The chain couples TRBV27 to TRBJ2-7; D might be TRBD1 or TRBD2, each matching 6 bases. The CDR3 sequence is CASTSVGGLSYEQYF. In nucleotides, the CDR3 is TGTGCCAGCACCAGTGTCGGGGGCCTATCCTACGAGCAGTACTTC.